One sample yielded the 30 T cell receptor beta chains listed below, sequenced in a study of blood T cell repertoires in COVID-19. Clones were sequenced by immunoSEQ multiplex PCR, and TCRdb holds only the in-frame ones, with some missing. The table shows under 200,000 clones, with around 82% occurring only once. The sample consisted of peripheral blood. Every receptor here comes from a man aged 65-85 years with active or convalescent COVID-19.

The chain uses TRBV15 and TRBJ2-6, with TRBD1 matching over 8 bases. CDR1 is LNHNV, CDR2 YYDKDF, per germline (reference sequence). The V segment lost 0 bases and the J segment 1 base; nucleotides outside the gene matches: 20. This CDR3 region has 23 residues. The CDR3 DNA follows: TGTGCCACCAGCAGAGAGCTCCTTACCGGGACAGGTGGTGTGGGGTCTGGGGCCAACGTCCTGACTTTC. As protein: CATSRELLTGTGGVGSGANVLTF. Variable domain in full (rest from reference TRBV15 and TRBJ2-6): DAMVIQNPRYQVTQFGKPVTLSCSQTLNHNVMYWYQQKSSQAPKLLFHYYDKDFNNEADTPDNFQSRRPNTSFCFLDIRSPGLGDTAMYLCATSRELLTGTGGVGSGANVLTFGAGSRLTVL.

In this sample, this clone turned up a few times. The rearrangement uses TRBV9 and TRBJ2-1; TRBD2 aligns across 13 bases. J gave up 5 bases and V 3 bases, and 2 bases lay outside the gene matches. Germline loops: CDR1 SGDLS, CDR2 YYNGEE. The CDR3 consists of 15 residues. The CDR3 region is CASSGGLAGNNEQFF. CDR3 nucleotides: TGTGCCAGCAGCGGGGGACTAGCGGGGAACAATGAGCAGTTCTTC.

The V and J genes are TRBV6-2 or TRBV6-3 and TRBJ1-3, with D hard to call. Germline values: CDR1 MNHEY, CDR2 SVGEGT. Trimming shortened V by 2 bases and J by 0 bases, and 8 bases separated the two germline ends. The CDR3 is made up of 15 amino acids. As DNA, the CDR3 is TGTGCCAGCAGTTACGGGCAGAACTCTGGAAACACCATATATTTT. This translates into CASSYGQNSGNTIYF.

The CDR3 spells CASSLQPGLHTDTQYF. In DNA, the CDR3 is TGTGCCAGCAGCTTACAACCGGGACTACACACAGATACGCAGTATTTT. The rearrangement links TRBV7-2 to TRBJ2-3, with 7 bases identical to TRBD2. Losses at the gene ends were 2 bases for V and 2 bases for J; bases not matched to a gene: 7. The length of the CDR3 is 16 residues. Germline V gene sequence: CDR1 SGHTA, CDR2 FQGNSA.

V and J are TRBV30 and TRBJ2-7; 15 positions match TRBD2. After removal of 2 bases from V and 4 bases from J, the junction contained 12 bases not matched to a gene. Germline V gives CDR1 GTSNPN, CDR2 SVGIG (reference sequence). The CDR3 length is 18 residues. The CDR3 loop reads CAWSPKGLAGGTKYEQYF. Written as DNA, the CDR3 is TGTGCCTGGAGTCCTAAGGGACTAGCGGGAGGTACAAAGTACGAGCAGTACTTC.

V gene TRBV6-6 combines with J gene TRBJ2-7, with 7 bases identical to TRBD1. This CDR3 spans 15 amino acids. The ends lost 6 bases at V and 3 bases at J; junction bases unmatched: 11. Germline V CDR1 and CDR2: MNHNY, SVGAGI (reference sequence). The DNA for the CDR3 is TGTGCCAGCAGGCTCATCGGCGCAGGGGGCTACGAGCAGTACTTC. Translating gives CASRLIGAGGYEQYF.

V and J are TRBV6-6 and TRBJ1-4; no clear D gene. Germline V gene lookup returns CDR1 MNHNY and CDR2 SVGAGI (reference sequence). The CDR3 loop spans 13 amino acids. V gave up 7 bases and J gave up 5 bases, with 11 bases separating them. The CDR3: CASTPDLNEKLFF. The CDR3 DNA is TGTGCCAGCACTCCCGACTTGAATGAAAAACTGTTTTTT.

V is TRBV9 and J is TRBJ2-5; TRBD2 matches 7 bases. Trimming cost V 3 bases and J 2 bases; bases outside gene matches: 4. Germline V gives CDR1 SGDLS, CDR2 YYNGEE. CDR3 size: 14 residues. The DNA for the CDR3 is TGTGCCAGCAGCGCCCTCGGGGGGCAAGAGACCCAGTACTTC. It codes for CASSALGGQETQYF.

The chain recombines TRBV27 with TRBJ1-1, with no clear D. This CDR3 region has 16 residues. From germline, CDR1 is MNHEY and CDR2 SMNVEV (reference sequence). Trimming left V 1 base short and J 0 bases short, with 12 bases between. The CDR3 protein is CASSLYLTAMNTEAFF. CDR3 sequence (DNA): TGTGCCAGCAGTTTATACCTGACTGCCATGAACACTGAAGCTTTCTTT.

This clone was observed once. The CDR3 DNA reads TGCGCCAGCAGCTCCAGGGGGCACAACTATGGCTACACCTTC. The encoded protein is CASSSRGHNYGYTF. This rearrangement joins TRBV5-1 to TRBJ1-2, with 8 bases matching TRBD1. Germline CDR1 and CDR2: SGHRS and YFSETQ. The CDR3 spans 14 residues. The junction had 3 bases not matched to a gene; V was cut back by 3 bases and J by 2 bases.

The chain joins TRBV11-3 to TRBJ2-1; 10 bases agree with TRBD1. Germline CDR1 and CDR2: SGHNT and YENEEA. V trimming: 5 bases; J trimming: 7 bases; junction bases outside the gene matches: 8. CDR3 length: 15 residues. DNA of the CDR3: TGTGCCAGCAGCCAAGGGTGGGACAGGGGAAATGAGCAGTTCTTC. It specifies CASSQGWDRGNEQFF.

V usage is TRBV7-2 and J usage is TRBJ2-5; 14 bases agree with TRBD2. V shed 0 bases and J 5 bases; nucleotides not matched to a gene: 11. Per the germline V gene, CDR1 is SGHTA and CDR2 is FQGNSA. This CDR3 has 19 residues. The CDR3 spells CASSLAAGTSGGPRETQYF. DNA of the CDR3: TGTGCCAGCAGCTTAGCCGCTGGGACTAGCGGGGGCCCACGGGAGACCCAGTACTTC.

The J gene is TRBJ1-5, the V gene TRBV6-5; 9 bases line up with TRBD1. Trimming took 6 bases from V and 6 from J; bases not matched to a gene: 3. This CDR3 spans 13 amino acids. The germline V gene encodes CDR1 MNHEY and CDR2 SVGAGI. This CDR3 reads CASRMTGGQPQHF. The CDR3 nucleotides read TGTGCCAGCAGGATGACAGGGGGTCAGCCCCAGCATTTT.

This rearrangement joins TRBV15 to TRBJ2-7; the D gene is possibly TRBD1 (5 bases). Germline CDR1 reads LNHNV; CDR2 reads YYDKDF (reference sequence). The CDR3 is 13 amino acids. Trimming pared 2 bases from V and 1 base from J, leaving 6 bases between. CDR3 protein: CATSRQGSYEQYF. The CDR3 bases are TGTGCCACCAGCAGACAGGGATCCTACGAGCAGTACTTC.

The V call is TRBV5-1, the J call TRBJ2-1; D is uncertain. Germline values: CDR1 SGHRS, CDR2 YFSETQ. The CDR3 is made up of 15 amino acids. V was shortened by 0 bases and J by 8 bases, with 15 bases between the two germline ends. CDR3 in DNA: TGCGCCAGCAGCTTGGTTGCGACTTCGGTGGATGAGCAGTTCTTC. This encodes CASSLVATSVDEQFF.

This CDR3 is CASSLVRGPRELFF. As DNA, the CDR3 is TGTGCCAGCAGTTTGGTCAGGGGACCAAGGGAGCTGTTTTTT. The chain recombines TRBV28 with TRBJ2-2, with a weak D call TRBD1 (6 bases). The CDR3 has 14 residues. V dropped 3 bases and J dropped 9 bases, with 14 bases sitting between them. The germline V gene has CDR1 MDHEN and CDR2 SYDVKM. Full variable domain (remainder filled in from reference TRBV28 and TRBJ2-2): DVKVTQSSRYLVKRTGEKVFLECVQDMDHENMFWYRQDPGLGLRLIYFSYDVKMKEKGDIPEGYSVSREKKERFSLILESASTNQTSMYLCASSLVRGPRELFFGEGSRLTVL.

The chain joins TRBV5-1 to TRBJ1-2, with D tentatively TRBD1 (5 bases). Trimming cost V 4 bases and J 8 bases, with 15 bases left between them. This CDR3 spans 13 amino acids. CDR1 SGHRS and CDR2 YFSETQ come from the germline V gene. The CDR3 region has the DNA TGCGCCAGCAGCCTGAGTCAACAGGAGGGCTACACCTTC. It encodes CASSLSQQEGYTF.

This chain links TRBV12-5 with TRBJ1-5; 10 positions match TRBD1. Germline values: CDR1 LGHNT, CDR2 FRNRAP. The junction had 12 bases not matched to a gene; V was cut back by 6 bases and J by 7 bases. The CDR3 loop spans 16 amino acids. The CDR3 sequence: CASGDGTGAVGQPQHF. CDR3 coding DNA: TGTGCTAGTGGCGATGGGACAGGGGCGGTGGGCCAGCCCCAGCATTTT.

Written as DNA, the CDR3 is TGTGCCAGCTCACCACCAAGCGGCCTGCAAGAGACCCAGTACTTC. Amino acid sequence: CASSPPSGLQETQYF. The chain couples TRBV18 to TRBJ2-5, with D maybe TRBD2 (5 bases). Germline-derived CDR1 and CDR2 are KGHSH and LQKENI. This CDR3 has 15 residues. V dropped 0 bases and J dropped 2 bases, with 10 bases sitting between them.

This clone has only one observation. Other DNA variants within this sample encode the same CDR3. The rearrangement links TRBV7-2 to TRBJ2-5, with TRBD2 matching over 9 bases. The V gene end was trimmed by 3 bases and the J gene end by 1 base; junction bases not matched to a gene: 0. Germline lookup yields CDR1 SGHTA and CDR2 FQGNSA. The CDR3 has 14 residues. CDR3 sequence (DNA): TGTGCCAGCAGCTTTAGCGGGGGCCAAGAGACCCAGTACTTC. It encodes CASSFSGGQETQYF.

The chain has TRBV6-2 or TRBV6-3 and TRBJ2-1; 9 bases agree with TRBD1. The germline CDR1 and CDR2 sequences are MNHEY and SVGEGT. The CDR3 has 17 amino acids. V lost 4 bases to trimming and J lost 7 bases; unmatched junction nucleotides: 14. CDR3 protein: CASSFPTRDRVSNEQFF. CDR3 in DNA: TGTGCCAGCAGTTTCCCCACGCGGGACAGGGTCTCGAATGAGCAGTTCTTC.

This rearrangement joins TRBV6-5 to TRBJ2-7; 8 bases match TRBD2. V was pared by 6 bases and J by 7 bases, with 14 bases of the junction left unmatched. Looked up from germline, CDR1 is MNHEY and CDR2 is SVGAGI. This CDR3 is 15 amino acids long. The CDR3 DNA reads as TGTGCCAGCAGAAAGTCATCGGGGGGGCCTAAGGAGCAGTACTTC. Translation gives CASRKSSGGPKEQYF.

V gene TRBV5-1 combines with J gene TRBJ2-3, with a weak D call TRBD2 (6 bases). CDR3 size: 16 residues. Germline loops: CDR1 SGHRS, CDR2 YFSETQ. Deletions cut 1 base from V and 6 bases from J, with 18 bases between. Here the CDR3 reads CASSLQSSGSGDTQYF. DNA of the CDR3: TGCGCCAGCAGCTTGCAGAGTAGCGGTTCCGGGGATACGCAGTATTTT.

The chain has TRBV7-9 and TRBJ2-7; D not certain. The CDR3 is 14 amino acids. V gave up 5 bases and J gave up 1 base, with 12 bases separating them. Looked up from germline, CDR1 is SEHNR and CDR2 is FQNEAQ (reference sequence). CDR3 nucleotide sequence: TGTGCCAGCAGCCACAGCCGATTGTCCTACGAGCAGTACTTC. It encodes CASSHSRLSYEQYF.

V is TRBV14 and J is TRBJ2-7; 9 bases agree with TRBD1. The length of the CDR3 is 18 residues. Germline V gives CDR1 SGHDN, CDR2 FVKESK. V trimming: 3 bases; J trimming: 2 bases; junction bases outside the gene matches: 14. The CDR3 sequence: CASSHLTPRQGVTYEQYF. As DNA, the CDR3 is TGTGCCAGCAGCCACCTAACCCCGAGACAGGGGGTTACCTACGAGCAGTACTTC.

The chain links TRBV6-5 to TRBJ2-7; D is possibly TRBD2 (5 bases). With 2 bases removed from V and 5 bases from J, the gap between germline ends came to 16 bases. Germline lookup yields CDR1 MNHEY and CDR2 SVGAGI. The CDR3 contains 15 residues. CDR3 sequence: CASSYNGIGIHEQYF. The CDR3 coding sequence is TGTGCCAGCAGTTACAACGGGATCGGAATCCACGAGCAGTACTTC.

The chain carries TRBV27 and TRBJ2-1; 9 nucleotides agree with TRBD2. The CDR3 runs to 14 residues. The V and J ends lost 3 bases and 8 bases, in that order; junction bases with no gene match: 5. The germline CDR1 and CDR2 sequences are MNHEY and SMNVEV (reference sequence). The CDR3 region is CASSLRGGIDEQFF. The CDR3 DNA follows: TGTGCCAGCAGTTTGCGGGGGGGCATCGATGAGCAGTTCTTC.

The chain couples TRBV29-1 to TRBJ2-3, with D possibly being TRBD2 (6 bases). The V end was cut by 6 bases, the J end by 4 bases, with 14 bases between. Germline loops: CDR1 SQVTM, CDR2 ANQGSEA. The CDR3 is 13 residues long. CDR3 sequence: CSVAGSRPDTQYF. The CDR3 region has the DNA TGCAGCGTCGCCGGGAGTCGGCCAGATACGCAGTATTTT.

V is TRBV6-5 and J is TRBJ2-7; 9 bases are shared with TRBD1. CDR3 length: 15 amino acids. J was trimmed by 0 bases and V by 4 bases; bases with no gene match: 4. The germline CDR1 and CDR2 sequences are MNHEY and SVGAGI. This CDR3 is CASSWGQGSSYEQYF. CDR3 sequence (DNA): TGTGCCAGCAGTTGGGGACAGGGAAGCTCCTACGAGCAGTACTTC.

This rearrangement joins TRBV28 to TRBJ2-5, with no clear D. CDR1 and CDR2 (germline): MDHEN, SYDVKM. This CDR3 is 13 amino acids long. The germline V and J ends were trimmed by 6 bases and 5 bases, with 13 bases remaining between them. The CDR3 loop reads CASRQTSRETQYF. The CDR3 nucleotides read TGTGCCAGCAGACAGACATCCCGGGAGACCCAGTACTTC.